These 16 T cell receptor beta chains originate from one sample sequenced in a study of blood T cell repertoires in COVID-19. Measured with immunoSEQ multiplex PCR; TCRdb has only the in-frame clones, and not every one. The sample lists tens of thousands of clones; roughly 77% were seen once. The specimen was peripheral blood. All receptors derive from a woman aged 70 to 79 with acute or convalescent COVID-19.

This chain links TRBV6-5 with TRBJ2-7; 7 nucleotides align to TRBD1. CDR1 and CDR2 from the germline V gene are MNHEY and SVGAGI. Unmatched junction bases numbered 8, after V lost 6 bases and J lost 3 bases. The CDR3 contains 14 residues. The CDR3 loop reads CASRKPGQLYEQYF. The CDR3 DNA reads as TGTGCCAGCAGAAAACCGGGACAGCTCTACGAGCAGTACTTC.

The J gene is TRBJ2-3, the V gene TRBV28, with D unresolved. Trimming cost V 10 bases and J 3 bases, with 14 bases left between them. Germline CDR1 MDHEN, CDR2 SYDVKM. The CDR3 is made up of 13 amino acids. CDR3 sequence reads: CATAEVVTDTQYF. The CDR3 DNA follows: TGTGCCACCGCCGAGGTGGTAACAGATACGCAGTATTTT. Together with reference TRBV28 and TRBJ2-3, the CDR3 gives the full variable domain: DVKVTQSSRYLVKRTGEKVFLECVQDMDHENMFWYRQDPGLGLRLIYFSYDVKMKEKGDIPEGYSVSREKKERFSLILESASTNQTSMYLCATAEVVTDTQYFGPGTRLTVL.

The rearrangement uses TRBV5-6 and TRBJ1-2; a weak D match, TRBD1 (6 bases). There are 15 residues in the CDR3. Germline lookup yields CDR1 SGHDT and CDR2 YYEEEE. The V end lost 3 bases, the J end lost 4 bases, and 16 bases lay between the germline ends. This CDR3 reads CASSYSGTPSYGYTF. The CDR3 DNA follows: TGTGCCAGCAGCTATTCCGGGACACCAAGCTATGGCTACACCTTC.

The chain carries TRBV2 and TRBJ1-1; TRBD1 is a possible D gene (5 bases). The germline V and J ends were trimmed by 7 bases and 3 bases, with 12 bases remaining between them. Germline CDR1 and CDR2: SNHLY and FYNNEI. The CDR3 is 13 amino acids. Here the CDR3 reads CASTRRGDTEAFF. CDR3 DNA: TGTGCCAGCACCCGGCGGGGGGACACTGAAGCTTTCTTT.

This chain joins TRBV4-2 and TRBJ2-7, with a weak D call TRBD2 (6 bases). The germline gives CDR1 LGHNA, CDR2 YNFKEQ. The CDR3 contains 14 residues. V dropped 3 bases and J dropped 4 bases, with 13 bases sitting between them. In nucleotides, the CDR3 is TGTGCCAGCAGCCATACGGGAGCCAATTACGAGCAGTACTTC. Its translation is CASSHTGANYEQYF.

The V and J genes are TRBV11-2 and TRBJ1-2; TRBD1 is a possible D gene (5 bases). With 0 bases removed from V and 4 bases from J, the gap between germline ends came to 12 bases. The CDR3 is 15 amino acids. The germline gives CDR1 SGHAT, CDR2 FQNNGV. CDR3 nucleotides: TGTGCCAGCAGCTTAGAGGCGGGGGTGGTCTATGGCTACACCTTC. It is translated as CASSLEAGVVYGYTF.

This sequence joins TRBV27 and TRBJ2-5, with 10 bases matching TRBD1. The CDR3 covers 15 residues. After removal of 2 bases from V and 5 bases from J, the junction contained 5 bases not matched to a gene. Germline CDR1 and CDR2: MNHEY and SMNVEV (reference sequence). The CDR3 reads CASSLGPGQGETQYF. The CDR3 nucleotides are TGTGCCAGCAGTTTAGGACCGGGACAGGGGGAGACCCAGTACTTC.

The chain is built from TRBV7-2 and TRBJ2-3; D is perhaps TRBD2 (5 bases). This CDR3 has 17 amino acids. Germline V gives CDR1 SGHTA, CDR2 FQGNSA. V was trimmed by 5 bases and J by 1 base, leaving 19 bases between them. The CDR3 DNA reads TGTGCCAGCAGCCCGGCAGGAGGAACAGTAGGCACAGATACGCAGTATTTT. Protein: CASSPAGGTVGTDTQYF.

J is TRBJ1-1 and V is TRBV6-2 or TRBV6-3; D uncertain. Deletions cut 0 bases from V and 13 bases from J, with 27 bases between. The CDR3 consists of 17 residues. CDR1 MNHEY and CDR2 SVGEGT come from the germline V gene. CDR3 coding DNA: TGTGCCAGCAGTTACTCGATGGGTGGAACCGGAACCGACATTTATTTCTTT. Translation gives CASSYSMGGTGTDIYFF.

The V call is TRBV6-2 or TRBV6-3, the J call TRBJ1-1, with TRBD1 as a possible D gene (5 bases). In germline, CDR1 is MNHEY, CDR2 SVGEGT. V lost 5 bases and J 9 bases, leaving 16 bases between the germline ends. The CDR3 sequence is 13 residues long. CDR3 sequence: CASSPIRQTQAFF. CDR3 nucleotide sequence: TGTGCCAGCAGTCCCATCAGACAGACACAAGCTTTCTTT.

The gene calls are TRBV7-2 and TRBJ1-2, with D perhaps matching TRBD1 (6 bases). There are 13 residues in the CDR3. Germline CDR1 and CDR2: SGHTA and FQGNSA. V was cut by 5 bases and J by 7 bases, with 14 bases left in between. Written as DNA, the CDR3 is TGTGCCAGCAGCCTTGGACAGTTTCTTGGCTACACCTTC. This sequence encodes CASSLGQFLGYTF.

The chain uses TRBV7-9 and TRBJ2-1, with D perhaps matching TRBD1 (6 bases). Germline lookup yields CDR1 SEHNR and CDR2 FQNEAQ (reference sequence). The CDR3 consists of 15 residues. The V and J ends lost 0 bases and 9 bases respectively, with 15 bases between them. This CDR3 is CASSLALGRGGEQFF. The CDR3 DNA reads TGTGCCAGCAGCTTAGCGCTCGGCAGGGGTGGTGAGCAGTTCTTC.

The rearrangement joins TRBV7-9 to TRBJ1-5; possibly TRBD1 for D (5 bases). This CDR3 is built from 18 residues. V dropped 1 base and J dropped 0 bases, with 16 bases sitting between them. Per the germline V gene, CDR1 is SEHNR and CDR2 is FQNEAQ (reference sequence). The CDR3 spells CASSLGQGGENSNQPQHF. The CDR3 DNA reads TGTGCCAGCAGCTTAGGGCAGGGAGGGGAGAATAGCAATCAGCCCCAGCATTTT.

The chain combines TRBV19 with TRBJ1-1, with 8 bases aligning to TRBD1. Unmatched junction bases numbered 8, after V lost 3 bases and J lost 2 bases. The germline V gene has CDR1 LNHDA and CDR2 SQIVND (reference sequence). The CDR3 is 16 amino acids. The CDR3 spells CASSILTGATNTEAFF. DNA for the CDR3: TGTGCCAGTAGTATTTTGACAGGGGCCACTAACACTGAAGCTTTCTTT.

This clone showed up just a few times. The chain employs TRBV5-1 and TRBJ1-1; D call uncertain. Looked up from germline, CDR1 is SGHRS and CDR2 is YFSETQ. The CDR3 runs 14 residues. V lost 0 bases and J lost 3, with 9 bases in between. CDR3 coding DNA: TGCGCCAGCAGCTTGGGTAGTCGGGACACTGAAGCTTTCTTT. Its translation: CASSLGSRDTEAFF.

The chain carries TRBV10-1 and TRBJ2-7; TRBD2 aligns across 11 bases. Germline lookup yields CDR1 WNHNN and CDR2 SYGVQD (reference sequence). The CDR3 length is 15 residues. The V gene end was trimmed by 0 bases and the J gene end by 7 bases; junction bases not matched to a gene: 5. The CDR3: CASSESSSGGREQYF. The CDR3 region has the DNA TGCGCCAGCAGTGAGTCGTCTAGCGGGGGGAGGGAGCAGTACTTC.